This T cell receptor (beta chain) derives from a study of cytomegalovirus exposure and HLA in healthy donors. The CDR3 is 19 amino acids. Germline assignment: CDR1 SGHAT and CDR2 FQNNGV. V dropped 6 bases and J dropped 5; count of bases not matched to a gene: 21. Primers included in the PCR were 60 Vbeta and 13 Jbeta primers. TCRdb keeps only in-frame clones here, not all; method: immunoSEQ multiplex PCR. The sample lists roughly 56,000 clones, around 81% occurring once. Sequenced sample: PBMCs. The chain couples TRBV11-2 to TRBJ1-5; 8 bases align to TRBD1. This TCR came from a boy younger than 18 in good health and CMV-seropositive. Here the CDR3 reads CASSFQGADSLGPDQPQHF. In DNA form, the CDR3 reads TGTGCCAGCAGTTTCCAGGGGGCTGATTCGTTGGGACCAGATCAGCCCCAGCATTTT.